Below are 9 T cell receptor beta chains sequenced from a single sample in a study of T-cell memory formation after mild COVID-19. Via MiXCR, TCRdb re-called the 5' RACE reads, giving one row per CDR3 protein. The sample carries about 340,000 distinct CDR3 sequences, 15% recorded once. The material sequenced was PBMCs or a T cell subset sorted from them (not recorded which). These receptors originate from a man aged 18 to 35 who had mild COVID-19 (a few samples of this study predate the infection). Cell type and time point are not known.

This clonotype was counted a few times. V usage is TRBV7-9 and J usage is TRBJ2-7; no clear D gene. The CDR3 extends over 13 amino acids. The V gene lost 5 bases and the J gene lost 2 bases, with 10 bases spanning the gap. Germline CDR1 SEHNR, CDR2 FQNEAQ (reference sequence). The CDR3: CASSPSSPYEQYF. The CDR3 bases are TGTGCCAGCAGCCCCTCATCCCCCTACGAGCAGTACTTC.

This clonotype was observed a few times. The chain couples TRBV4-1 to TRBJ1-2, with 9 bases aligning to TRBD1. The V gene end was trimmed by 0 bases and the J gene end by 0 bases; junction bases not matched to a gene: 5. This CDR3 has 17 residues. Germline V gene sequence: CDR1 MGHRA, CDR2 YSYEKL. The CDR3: CASSQDMGTGTNYGYTF. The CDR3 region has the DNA TGCGCCAGCAGCCAAGATATGGGGACAGGGACTAACTATGGCTACACCTTC.

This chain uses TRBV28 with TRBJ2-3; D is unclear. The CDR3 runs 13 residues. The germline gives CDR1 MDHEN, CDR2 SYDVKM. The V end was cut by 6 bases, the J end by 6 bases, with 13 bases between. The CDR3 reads CASSPPALDTQYF. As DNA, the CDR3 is TGTGCCAGCAGCCCCCCAGCCCTCGATACGCAGTATTTT.

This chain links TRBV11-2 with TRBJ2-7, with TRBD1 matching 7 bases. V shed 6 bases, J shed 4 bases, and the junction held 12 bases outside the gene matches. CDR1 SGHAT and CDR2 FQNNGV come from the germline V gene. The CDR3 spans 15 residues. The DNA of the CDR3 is TGTGCCAGCAGTCCTCCAGACAGGGATCCTTACGAGCAGTACTTC. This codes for CASSPPDRDPYEQYF.

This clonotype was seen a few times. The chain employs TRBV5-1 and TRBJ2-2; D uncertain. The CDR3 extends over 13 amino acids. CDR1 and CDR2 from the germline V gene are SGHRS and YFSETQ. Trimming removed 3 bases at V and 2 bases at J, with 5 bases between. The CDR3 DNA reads TGCGCCAGCAGCTCCGATAACACCGGGGAGCTGTTTTTT. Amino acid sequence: CASSSDNTGELFF.

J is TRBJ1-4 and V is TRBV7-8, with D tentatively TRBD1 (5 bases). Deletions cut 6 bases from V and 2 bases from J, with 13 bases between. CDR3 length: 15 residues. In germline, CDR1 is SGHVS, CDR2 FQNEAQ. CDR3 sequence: CASRRLDTTNEKLFF. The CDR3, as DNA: TGTGCCAGCAGAAGACTGGACACGACTAATGAAAAACTGTTTTTT.

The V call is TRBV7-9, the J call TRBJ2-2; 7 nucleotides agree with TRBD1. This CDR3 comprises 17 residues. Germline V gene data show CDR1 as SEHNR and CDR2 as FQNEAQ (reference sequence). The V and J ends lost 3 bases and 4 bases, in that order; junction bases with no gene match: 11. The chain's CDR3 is CASSLGQRNLGTGELFF. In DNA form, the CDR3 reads TGTGCCAGCAGCTTGGGACAGAGGAACCTTGGCACCGGGGAGCTGTTTTTT. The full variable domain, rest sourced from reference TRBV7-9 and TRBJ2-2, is DTGVSQNPRHKITKRGQNVTFRCDPISEHNRLYWYRQTLGQGPEFLTYFQNEAQLEKSRLLSDRFSAERPKGSFSTLEIQRTEQGDSAMYLCASSLGQRNLGTGELFFGEGSRLTVL.

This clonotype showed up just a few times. CDR3 nucleotide sequence: TGTGCCAGCAGCCCTTACACGGGGCAGGGCACTGAAGCTTTCTTT. Residues: CASSPYTGQGTEAFF. The V gene is TRBV3-1, the J gene TRBJ1-1, with D perhaps TRBD1 (5 bases). Germline loops: CDR1 LGHDT, CDR2 YNNKEL (reference sequence). Trimming removed 4 bases at V and 4 bases at J, with 16 bases between. The CDR3 loop spans 15 amino acids.

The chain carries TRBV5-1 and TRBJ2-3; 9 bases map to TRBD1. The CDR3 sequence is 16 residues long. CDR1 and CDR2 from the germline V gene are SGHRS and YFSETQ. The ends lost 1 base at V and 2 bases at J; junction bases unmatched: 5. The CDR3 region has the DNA TGCGCCAGCAGCTTGCTGTGGACAGGGGACACAGATACGCAGTATTTT. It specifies CASSLLWTGDTDTQYF.